This T cell receptor (beta chain) was obtained from a study of PD-L1 blockade in urothelial cancer. Overall study: The patients first took atezolizumab in about 2014, receiving 1,200 mg intravenously every 3 weeks. Patients with male sex and bladder-origin urothelial cancer accounted for about nine tenths of the roughly 29 enrolled.

Germline V gene lookup returns CDR1 ENHRY and CDR2 SYGVKD. V lost 4 bases, J lost 2 bases, and 15 bases lay in between. The CDR3 consists of 15 residues. Time point meaning: pretreatment peripheral blood. Sample numbers ranged from 1 to 8 per patient, encompassing pretreatment and on-treatment collections. Spiking each PCR with synthetic TCR analog templates was performed. Assay used: immunoSEQ multiplex PCR; TCRdb lists only in-frame clones, some missing. The data show 55,000 to 75,000 clones, roughly four fifths seen once. The starting material was PBMCs, obtained around atezolizumab (anti-PD-L1) treatment. The chain couples TRBV10-3 to TRBJ2-7; possibly TRBD1 for D (5 bases). This TCR came from a man aged 70 or older with urothelial cancer. The CDR3 reads CAISAGPAGTYEQYF. The CDR3 DNA reads TGTGCCATCAGTGCCGGTCCAGCAGGGACCTACGAGCAGTACTTC.